The present entry profiles one T cell receptor beta chain with its context. Its antigen remains unknown. The repertoire was sequenced with immunoSEQ multiplex PCR; TCRdb's copy has only in-frame clones and lacks some. The repertoire holds roughly 150,000 clones, about nine tenths seen once, with 1.1% to 1.5% in the top ten. The record originates from a study of T cell responses to AZD1222 COVID-19 vaccine. Overall study findings and caveats: Repertoires were collected only later (after the peak T cell response had occurred). Spike-specific TCR depth and breadth grew after two AZD1222 doses.

Germline V lookup: CDR1 MGHRA, CDR2 YSYEKL. V lost 0 bases, J lost 2 bases, and 4 bases stayed unmatched. This CDR3 comprises 18 residues. The chain couples TRBV4-1 to TRBJ2-6; 10 bases align to TRBD1. This receptor was obtained from an adult in good health. The sequencing here drew on peripheral blood, taken on day 0 of AZD1222 vaccination. The CDR3 spells CASSQDPDRGPGANVLTF. The CDR3 DNA follows: TGCGCCAGCAGCCAAGATCCTGACAGGGGGCCTGGGGCCAACGTCCTGACTTTC.